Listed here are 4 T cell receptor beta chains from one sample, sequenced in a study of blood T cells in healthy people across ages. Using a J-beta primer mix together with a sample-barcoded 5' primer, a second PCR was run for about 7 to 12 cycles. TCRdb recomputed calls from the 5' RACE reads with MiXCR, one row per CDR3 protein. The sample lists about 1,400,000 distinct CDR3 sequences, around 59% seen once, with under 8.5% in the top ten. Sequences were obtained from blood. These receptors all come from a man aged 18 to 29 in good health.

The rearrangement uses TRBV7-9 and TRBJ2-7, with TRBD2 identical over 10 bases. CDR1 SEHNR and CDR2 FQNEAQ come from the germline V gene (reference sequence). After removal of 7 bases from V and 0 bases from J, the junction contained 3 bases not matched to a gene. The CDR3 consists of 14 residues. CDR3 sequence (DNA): TGTGCCAGCAAACCTAGCGGGAGCTCCTACGAGCAGTACTTC. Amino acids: CASKPSGSSYEQYF. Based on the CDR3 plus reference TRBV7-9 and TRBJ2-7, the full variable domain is DTGVSQNPRHKITKRGQNVTFRCDPISEHNRLYWYRQTLGQGPEFLTYFQNEAQLEKSRLLSDRFSAERPKGSFSTLEIQRTEQGDSAMYLCASKPSGSSYEQYFGPGTRLTVT.

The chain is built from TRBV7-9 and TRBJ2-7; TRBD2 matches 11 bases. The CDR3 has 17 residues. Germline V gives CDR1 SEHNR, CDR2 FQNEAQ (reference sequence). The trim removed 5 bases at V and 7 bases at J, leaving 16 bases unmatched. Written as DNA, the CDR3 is TGTGCCAGCAGCCCTCAAATTATACTAGCGGGAGTTGGTGAGCAGTACTTC. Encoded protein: CASSPQIILAGVGEQYF. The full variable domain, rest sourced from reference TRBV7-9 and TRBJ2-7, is DTGVSQNPRHKITKRGQNVTFRCDPISEHNRLYWYRQTLGQGPEFLTYFQNEAQLEKSRLLSDRFSAERPKGSFSTLEIQRTEQGDSAMYLCASSPQIILAGVGEQYFGPGTRLTVT.

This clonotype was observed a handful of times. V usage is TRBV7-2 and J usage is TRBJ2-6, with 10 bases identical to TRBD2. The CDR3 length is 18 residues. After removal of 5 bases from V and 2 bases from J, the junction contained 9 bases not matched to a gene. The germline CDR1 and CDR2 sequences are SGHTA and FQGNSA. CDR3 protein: CASSLTAGGQAGANVLTF. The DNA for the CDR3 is TGTGCCAGCAGCCTTACAGCGGGGGGGCAAGCTGGGGCCAACGTCCTGACTTTC.

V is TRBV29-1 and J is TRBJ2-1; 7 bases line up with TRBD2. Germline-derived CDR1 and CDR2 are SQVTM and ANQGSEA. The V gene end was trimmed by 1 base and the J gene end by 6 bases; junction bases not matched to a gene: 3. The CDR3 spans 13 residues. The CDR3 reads CSVEVAGVNEQFF. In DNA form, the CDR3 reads TGCAGCGTTGAAGTGGCGGGAGTCAATGAGCAGTTCTTC.